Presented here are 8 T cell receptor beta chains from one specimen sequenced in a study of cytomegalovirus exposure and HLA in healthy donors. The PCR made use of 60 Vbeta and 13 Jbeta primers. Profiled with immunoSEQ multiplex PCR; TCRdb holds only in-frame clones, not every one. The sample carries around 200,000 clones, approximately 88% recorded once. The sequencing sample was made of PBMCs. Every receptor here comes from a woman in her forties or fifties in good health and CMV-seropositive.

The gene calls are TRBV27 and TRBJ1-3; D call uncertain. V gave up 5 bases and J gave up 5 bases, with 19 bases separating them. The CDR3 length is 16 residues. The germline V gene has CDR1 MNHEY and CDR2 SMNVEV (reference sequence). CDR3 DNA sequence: TGTGCCAGCAGTAATACGGGATCCCTGGGCAGAAACACCATATATTTT. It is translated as CASSNTGSLGRNTIYF.

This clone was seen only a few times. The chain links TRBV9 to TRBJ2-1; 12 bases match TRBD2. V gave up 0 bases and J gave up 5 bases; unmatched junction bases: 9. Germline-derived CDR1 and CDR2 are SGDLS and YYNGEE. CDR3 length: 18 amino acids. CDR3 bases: TGTGCCAGCAGCGTAGGTTCTAGCGGGGGGGCTGTAGACAATGAGCAGTTCTTC. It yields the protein CASSVGSSGGAVDNEQFF.

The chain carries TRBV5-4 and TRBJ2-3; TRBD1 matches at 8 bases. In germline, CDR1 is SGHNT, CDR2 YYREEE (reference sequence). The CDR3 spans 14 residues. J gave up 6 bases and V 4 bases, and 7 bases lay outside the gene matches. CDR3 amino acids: CASSSWTGYDTQYF. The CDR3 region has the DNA TGTGCCAGCAGCAGCTGGACAGGGTATGATACGCAGTATTTT.

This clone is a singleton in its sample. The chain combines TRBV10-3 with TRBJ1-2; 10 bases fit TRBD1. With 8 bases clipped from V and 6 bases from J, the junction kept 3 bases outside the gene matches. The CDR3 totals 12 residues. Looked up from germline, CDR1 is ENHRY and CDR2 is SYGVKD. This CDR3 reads CAIGTGVNGYTF. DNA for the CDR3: TGTGCCATCGGGACAGGGGTAAATGGCTACACCTTC.

For the CDR3, the DNA is TGTGCCAGCAGTGATAGGGGGACGAATCAGCCCCAGCATTTT. Translating it yields CASSDRGTNQPQHF. The chain has TRBV2 and TRBJ1-5; perhaps TRBD1 as D (6 bases). V was shortened by 3 bases and J by 4 bases, with 10 bases between the two germline ends. Germline CDR1 SNHLY, CDR2 FYNNEI. CDR3 length equals 14 residues.

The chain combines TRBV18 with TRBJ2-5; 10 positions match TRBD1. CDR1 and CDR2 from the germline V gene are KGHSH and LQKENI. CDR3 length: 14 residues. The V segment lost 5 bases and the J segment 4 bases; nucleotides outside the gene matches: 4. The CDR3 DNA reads TGTGCCAGCTCAACGGGGGACAGGGGAGAGACCCAGTACTTC. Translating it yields CASSTGDRGETQYF.

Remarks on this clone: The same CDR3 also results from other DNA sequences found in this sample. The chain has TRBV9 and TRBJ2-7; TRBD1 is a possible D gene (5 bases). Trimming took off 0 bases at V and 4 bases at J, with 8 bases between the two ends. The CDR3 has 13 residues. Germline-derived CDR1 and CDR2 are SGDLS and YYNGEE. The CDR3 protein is CASSVEPGYEQYF. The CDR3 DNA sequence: TGTGCCAGCAGCGTAGAGCCAGGGTACGAGCAGTACTTC.

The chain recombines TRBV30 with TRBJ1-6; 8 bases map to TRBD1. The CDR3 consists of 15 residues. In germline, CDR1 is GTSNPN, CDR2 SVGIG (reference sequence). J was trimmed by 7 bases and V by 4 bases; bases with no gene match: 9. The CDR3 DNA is TGTGCCTGGACTCCCGGGACAGGCGTAAATTCACCCCTCCACTTT. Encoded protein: CAWTPGTGVNSPLHF.